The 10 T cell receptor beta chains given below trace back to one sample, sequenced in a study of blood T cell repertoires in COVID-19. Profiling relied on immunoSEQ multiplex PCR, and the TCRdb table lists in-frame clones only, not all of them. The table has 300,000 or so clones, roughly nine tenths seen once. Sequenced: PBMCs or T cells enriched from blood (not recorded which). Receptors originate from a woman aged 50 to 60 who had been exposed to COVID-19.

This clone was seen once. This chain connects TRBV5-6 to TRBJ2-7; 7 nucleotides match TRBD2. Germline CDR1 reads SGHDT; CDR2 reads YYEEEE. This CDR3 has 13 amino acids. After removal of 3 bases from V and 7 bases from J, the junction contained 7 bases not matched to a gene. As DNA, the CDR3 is TGTGCCAGCAGCTCCGGGACTATATCGGAGCAGTACTTC. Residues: CASSSGTISEQYF. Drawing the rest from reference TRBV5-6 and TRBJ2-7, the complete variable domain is DAGVTQSPTHLIKTRGQQVTLRCSPKSGHDTVSWYQQALGQGPQFIFQYYEEEERQRGNFPDRFSGHQFPNYSSELNVNALLLGDSALYLCASSSGTISEQYFGPGTRLTVT.

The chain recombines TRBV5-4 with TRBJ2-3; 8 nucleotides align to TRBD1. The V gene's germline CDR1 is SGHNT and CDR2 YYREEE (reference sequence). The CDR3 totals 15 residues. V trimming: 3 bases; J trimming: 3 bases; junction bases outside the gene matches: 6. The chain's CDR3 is CASSSQGALTDTQYF. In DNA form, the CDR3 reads TGTGCCAGCAGCTCGCAGGGGGCCTTGACAGATACGCAGTATTTT.

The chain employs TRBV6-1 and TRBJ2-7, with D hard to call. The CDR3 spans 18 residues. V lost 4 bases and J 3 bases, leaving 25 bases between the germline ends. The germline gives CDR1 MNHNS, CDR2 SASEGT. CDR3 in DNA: TGTGCCAGCAGTGGAACGGGTCAGACTTCACCATATGGCTACGAGCAGTACTTC. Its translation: CASSGTGQTSPYGYEQYF.

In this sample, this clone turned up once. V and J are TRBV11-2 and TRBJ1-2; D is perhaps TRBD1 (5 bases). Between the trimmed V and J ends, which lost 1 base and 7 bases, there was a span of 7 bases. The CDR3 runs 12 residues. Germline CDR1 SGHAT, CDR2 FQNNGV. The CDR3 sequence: CASSLGRAGYTF. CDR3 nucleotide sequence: TGTGCCAGCAGCTTAGGCAGGGCTGGCTACACCTTC.

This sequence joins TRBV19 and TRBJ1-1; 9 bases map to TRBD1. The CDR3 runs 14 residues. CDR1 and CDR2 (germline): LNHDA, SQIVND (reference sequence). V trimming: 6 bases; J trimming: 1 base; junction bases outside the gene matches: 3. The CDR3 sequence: CASRPGQGNTEAFF. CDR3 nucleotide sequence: TGTGCCAGTAGACCGGGACAGGGGAACACTGAAGCTTTCTTT. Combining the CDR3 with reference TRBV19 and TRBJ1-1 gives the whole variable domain DGGITQSPKYLFRKEGQNVTLSCEQNLNHDAMYWYRQDPGQGLRLIYYSQIVNDFQKGDIAEGYSVSREKKESFPLTVTSAQKNPTAFYLCASRPGQGNTEAFFGQGTRLTVV.

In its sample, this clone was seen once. CDR3 residues: CASSSPSGNEKLFF. In nucleotides, the CDR3 is TGTGCCAGCAGTTCTCCATCCGGGAATGAAAAACTGTTTTTT. The J gene is TRBJ1-4, the V gene TRBV28; no definite D call. CDR3 length: 14 amino acids. Trimming stripped 4 bases from V and 5 bases from J, with 11 bases between. CDR1 is MDHEN and CDR2 is SYDVKM in the germline V gene. Supplemented by reference TRBV28 and TRBJ1-4, the full variable domain reads DVKVTQSSRYLVKRTGEKVFLECVQDMDHENMFWYRQDPGLGLRLIYFSYDVKMKEKGDIPEGYSVSREKKERFSLILESASTNQTSMYLCASSSPSGNEKLFFGSGTQLSVL.

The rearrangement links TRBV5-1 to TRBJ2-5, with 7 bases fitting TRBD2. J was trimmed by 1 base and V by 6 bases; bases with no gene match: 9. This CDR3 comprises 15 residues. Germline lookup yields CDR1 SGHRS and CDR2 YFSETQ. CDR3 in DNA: TGCGCCAGCAAAGCACCCAGCGGGGCCCAAGAGACCCAGTACTTC. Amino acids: CASKAPSGAQETQYF.

In DNA form, the CDR3 reads TGTGCCAGTAGCCCCGGAGTGGACTACGAGCAGTACTTC. It specifies CASSPGVDYEQYF. The chain uses TRBV19 and TRBJ2-7, with D uncertain. Deletions cut 6 bases from V and 3 bases from J, with 12 bases between. This CDR3 region has 13 residues. Germline loops: CDR1 LNHDA, CDR2 SQIVND (reference sequence). The complete variable domain, with remaining parts taken from reference TRBV19 and TRBJ2-7, reads DGGITQSPKYLFRKEGQNVTLSCEQNLNHDAMYWYRQDPGQGLRLIYYSQIVNDFQKGDIAEGYSVSREKKESFPLTVTSAQKNPTAFYLCASSPGVDYEQYFGPGTRLTVT.

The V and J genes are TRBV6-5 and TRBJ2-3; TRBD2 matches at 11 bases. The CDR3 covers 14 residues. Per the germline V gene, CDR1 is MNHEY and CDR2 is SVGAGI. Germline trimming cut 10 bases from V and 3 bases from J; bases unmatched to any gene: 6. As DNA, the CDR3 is TGTGCCACCAAACTAGCGGGGGAAACAGATACGCAGTATTTT. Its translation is CATKLAGETDTQYF.

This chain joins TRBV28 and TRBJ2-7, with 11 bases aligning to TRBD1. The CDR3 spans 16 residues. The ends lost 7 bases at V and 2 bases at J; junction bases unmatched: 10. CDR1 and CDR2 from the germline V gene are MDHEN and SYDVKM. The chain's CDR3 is CASTRYRDRGTYEQYF. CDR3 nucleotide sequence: TGTGCCAGCACAAGATACCGGGACAGGGGGACCTACGAGCAGTACTTC.